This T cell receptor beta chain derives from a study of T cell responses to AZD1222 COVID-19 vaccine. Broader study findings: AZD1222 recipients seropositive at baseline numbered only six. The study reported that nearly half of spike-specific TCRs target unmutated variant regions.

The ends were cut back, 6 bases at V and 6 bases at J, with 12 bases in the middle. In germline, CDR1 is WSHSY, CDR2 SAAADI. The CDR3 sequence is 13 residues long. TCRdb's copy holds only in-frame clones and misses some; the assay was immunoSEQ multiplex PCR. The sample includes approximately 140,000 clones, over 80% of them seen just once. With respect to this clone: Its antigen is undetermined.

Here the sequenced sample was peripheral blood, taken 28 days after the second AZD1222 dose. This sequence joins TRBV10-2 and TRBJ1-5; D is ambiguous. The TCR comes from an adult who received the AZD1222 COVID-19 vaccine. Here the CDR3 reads CASRNQVGQPQHF. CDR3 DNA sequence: TGCGCCAGCAGAAACCAGGTGGGTCAGCCCCAGCATTTT.